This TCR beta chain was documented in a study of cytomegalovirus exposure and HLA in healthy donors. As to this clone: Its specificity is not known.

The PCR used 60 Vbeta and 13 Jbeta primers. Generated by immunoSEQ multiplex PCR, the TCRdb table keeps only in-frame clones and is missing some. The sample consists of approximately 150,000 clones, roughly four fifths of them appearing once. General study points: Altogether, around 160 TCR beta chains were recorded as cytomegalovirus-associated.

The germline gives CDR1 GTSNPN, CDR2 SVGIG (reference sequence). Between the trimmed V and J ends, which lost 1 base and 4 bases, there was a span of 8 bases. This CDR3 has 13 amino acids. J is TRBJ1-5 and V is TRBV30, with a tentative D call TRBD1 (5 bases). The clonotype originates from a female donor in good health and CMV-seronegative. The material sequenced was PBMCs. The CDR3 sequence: CAWSGGSNQPQHF. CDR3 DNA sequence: TGTGCCTGGAGTGGGGGCAGTAATCAGCCCCAGCATTTT.